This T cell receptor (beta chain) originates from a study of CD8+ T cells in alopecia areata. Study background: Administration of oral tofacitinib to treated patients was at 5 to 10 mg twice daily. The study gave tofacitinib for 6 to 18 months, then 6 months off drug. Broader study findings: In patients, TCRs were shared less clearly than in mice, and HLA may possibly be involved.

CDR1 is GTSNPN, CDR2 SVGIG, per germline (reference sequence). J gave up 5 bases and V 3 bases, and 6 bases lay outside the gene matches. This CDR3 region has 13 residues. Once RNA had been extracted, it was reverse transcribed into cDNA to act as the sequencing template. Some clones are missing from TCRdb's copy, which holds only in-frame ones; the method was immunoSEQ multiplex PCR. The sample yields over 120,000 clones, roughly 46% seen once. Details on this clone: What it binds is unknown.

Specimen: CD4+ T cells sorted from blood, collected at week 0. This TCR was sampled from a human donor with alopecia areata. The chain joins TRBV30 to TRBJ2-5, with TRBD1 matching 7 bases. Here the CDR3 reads CAWRAGGRETQYF. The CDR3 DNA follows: TGTGCCTGGAGGGCAGGGGGTCGGGAGACCCAGTACTTC.